This T cell receptor (beta chain) was profiled in a study of identical twins. Template switching added a universal primer site; cDNA carried unique molecular identifiers. Via MiXCR, TCRdb re-called the 5' RACE reads, giving one row per CDR3 protein. The table shows about 100,000 distinct CDR3 sequences, with roughly 6% occurring only once. Study-wide points: Zero-insertion analyses could be partly confounded by invariant MAIT and iNKT cells. Models underestimated TCR alpha sharing (out-of-frame) in monozygotic twins.

With V trimmed by 6 bases and J by 7 bases, 8 bases remained unmatched. This CDR3 region has 14 residues. This clonotype was detected ten times or more. Antigen unknown. Sequencing input: memory T cells sorted from blood. The receptor was derived from a woman aged 45-65 years in good health. The chain couples TRBV12-3 or TRBV12-4 to TRBJ1-2, with 10 bases matching TRBD1. The CDR3 DNA follows: TGTGCCAGCAGAACCGGGACAGGGGTCGGTGGCTACACCTTC. This codes for CASRTGTGVGGYTF.